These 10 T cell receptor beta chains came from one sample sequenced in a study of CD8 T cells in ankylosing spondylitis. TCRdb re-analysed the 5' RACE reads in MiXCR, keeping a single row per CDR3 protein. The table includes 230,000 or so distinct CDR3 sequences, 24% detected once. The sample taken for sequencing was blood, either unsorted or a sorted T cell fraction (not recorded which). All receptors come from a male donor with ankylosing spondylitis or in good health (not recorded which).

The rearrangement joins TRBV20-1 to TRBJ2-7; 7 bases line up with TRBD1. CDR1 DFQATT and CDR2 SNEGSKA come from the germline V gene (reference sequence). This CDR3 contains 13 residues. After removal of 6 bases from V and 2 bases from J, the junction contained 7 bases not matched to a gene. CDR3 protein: CSARDRTTYEQYF. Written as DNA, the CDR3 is TGCAGTGCCCGGGACAGAACCACCTACGAGCAGTACTTC.

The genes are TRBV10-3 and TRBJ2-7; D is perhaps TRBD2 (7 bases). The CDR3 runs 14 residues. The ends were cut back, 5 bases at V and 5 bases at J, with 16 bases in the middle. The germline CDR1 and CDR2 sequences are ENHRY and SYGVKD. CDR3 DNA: TGTGCCATCAGTCCCACGGCGGGGGCGGACGAGCAGTACTTC. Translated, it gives CAISPTAGADEQYF.

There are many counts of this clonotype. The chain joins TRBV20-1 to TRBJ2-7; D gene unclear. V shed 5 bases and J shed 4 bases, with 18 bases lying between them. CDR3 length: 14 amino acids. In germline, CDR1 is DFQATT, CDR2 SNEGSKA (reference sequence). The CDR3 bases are TGCAGTGCTTCGTTGACAACCGGAGAGTACGAGCAGTACTTC. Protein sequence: CSASLTTGEYEQYF.

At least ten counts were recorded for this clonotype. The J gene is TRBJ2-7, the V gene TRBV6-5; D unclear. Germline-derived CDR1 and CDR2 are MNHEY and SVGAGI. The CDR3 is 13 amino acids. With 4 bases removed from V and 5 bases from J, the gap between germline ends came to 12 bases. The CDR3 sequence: CASSSLLGHEQYF. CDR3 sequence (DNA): TGTGCCAGCAGTTCGTTATTGGGCCACGAGCAGTACTTC.

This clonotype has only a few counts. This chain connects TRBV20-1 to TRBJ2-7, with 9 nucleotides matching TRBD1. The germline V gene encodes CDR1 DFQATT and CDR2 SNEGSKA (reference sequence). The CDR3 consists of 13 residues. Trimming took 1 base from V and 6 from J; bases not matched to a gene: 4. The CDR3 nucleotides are TGCAGTGCTAGAGTACAGGGGGCTGGCGAGCAGTACTTC. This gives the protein CSARVQGAGEQYF.

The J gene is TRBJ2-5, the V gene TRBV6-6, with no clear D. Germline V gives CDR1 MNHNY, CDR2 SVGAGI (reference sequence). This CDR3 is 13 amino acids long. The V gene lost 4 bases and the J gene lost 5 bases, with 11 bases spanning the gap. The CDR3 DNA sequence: TGTGCCAGCAGTTCGGACCTCGGGGAGACCCAGTACTTC. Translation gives CASSSDLGETQYF.

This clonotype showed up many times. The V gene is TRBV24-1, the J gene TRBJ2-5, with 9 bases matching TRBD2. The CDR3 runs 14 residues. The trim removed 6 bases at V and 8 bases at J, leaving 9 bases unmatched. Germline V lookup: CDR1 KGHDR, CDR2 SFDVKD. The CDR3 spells CATSPSGASGTQYF. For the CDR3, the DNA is TGTGCCACCAGTCCTAGCGGGGCCTCAGGTACCCAGTACTTC.

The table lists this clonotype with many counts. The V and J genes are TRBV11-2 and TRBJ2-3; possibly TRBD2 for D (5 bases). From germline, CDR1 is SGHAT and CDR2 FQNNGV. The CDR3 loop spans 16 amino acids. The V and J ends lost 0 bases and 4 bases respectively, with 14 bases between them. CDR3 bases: TGTGCCAGCAGCTTAGAAGGAGGCCAGTTGGCAGATACGCAGTATTTT. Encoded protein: CASSLEGGQLADTQYF.

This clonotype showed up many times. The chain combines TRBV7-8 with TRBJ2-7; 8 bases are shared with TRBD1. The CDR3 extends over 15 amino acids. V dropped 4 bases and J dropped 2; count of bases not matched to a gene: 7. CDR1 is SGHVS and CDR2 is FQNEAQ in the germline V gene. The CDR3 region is CASSSWTGIPYEQYF. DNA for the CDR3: TGTGCCAGCAGCTCATGGACAGGGATCCCCTACGAGCAGTACTTC.

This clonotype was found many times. In DNA form, the CDR3 reads TGTGCCAGCAGTTTTCGGGGGGTCGGGGGGGCCAAGTTCTTC. This translates into CASSFRGVGGAKFF. V usage is TRBV12-3 or TRBV12-4 and J usage is TRBJ2-1; the match to TRBD2 covers 8 bases. The CDR3 consists of 14 residues. Unmatched junction bases numbered 12, after V lost 3 bases and J lost 14 bases.